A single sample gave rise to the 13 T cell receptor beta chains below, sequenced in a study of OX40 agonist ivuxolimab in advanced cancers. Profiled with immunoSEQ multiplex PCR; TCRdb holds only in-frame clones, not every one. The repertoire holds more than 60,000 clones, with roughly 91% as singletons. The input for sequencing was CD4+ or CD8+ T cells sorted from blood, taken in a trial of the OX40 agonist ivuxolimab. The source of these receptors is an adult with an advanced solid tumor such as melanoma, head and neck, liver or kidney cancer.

The CDR3 nucleotides are TGTGCCAGTGGGGGCGGGAGGGCCCCTACGGTCGGGGAGCTGTTTTTT. This sequence encodes CASGGGRAPTVGELFF. J is TRBJ2-2 and V is TRBV19, with 9 bases matching TRBD2. This CDR3 spans 16 amino acids. V lost 8 bases to trimming and J lost 7 bases; unmatched junction nucleotides: 14. CDR1 and CDR2 (germline): LNHDA, SQIVND (reference sequence).

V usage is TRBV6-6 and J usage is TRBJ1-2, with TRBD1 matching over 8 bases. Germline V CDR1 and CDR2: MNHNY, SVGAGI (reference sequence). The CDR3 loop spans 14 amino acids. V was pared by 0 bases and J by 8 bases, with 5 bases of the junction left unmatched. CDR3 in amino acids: CASSYSRTGNGYTF. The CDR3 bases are TGTGCCAGCAGTTACTCGAGGACAGGGAACGGCTACACCTTC.

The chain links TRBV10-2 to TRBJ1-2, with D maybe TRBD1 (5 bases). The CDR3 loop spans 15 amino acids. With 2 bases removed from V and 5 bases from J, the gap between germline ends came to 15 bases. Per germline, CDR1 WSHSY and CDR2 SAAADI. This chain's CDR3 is CASSEGETDRYGYTF. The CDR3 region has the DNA TGCGCCAGCAGTGAGGGCGAGACAGACCGGTATGGCTACACCTTC.

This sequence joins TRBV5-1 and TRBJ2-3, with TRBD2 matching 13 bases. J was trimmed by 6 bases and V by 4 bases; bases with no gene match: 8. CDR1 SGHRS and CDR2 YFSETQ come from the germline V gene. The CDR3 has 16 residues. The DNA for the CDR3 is TGCGCCAGCAGCAAGGGGACTAGCGGGATTTCGGATACGCAGTATTTT. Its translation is CASSKGTSGISDTQYF.

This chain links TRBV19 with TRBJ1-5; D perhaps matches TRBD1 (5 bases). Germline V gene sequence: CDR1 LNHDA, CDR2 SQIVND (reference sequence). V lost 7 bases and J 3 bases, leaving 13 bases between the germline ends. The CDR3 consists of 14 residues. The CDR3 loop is CASTRGGLNQPQHF. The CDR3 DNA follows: TGTGCCAGTACAAGGGGTGGGCTCAATCAGCCCCAGCATTTT.

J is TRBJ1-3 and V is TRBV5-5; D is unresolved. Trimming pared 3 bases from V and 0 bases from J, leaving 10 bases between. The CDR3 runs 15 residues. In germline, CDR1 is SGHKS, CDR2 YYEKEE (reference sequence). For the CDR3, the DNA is TGTGCCAGCAGCTCCTCGTTGAGCTCTGGAAACACCATATATTTT. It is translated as CASSSSLSSGNTIYF.

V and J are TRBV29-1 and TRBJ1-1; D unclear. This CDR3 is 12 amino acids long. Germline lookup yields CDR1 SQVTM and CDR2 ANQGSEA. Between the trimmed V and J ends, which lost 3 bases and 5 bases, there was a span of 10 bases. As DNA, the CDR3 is TGCAGCGTTGACCTGGGGAGGACTGAAGCTTTCTTT. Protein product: CSVDLGRTEAFF.

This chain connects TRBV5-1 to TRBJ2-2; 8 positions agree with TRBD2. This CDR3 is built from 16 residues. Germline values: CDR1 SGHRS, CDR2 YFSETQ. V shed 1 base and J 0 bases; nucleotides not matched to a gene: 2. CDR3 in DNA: TGCGCCAGCAGCTTGAATAGCGGGACGAACACCGGGGAGCTGTTTTTT. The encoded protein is CASSLNSGTNTGELFF.

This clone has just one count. CDR3 nucleotide sequence: TGTGCCAGCAGCGTAGATAGTGGTGGAGGGGAGACCCAGTACTTC. Its translation: CASSVDSGGGETQYF. The chain couples TRBV9 to TRBJ2-5, with D perhaps TRBD2 (6 bases). Trimming shortened V by 0 bases and J by 5 bases, and 14 bases separated the two germline ends. The CDR3 extends over 15 amino acids. Looked up from germline, CDR1 is SGDLS and CDR2 is YYNGEE.

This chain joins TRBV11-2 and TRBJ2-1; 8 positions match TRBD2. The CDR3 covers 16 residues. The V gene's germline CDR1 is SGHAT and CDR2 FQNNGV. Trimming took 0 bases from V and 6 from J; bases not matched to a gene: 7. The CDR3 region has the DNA TGTGCCAGCAGCTTAGATTTGAGCGGGGGCCTCAATGAGCAGTTCTTC. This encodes CASSLDLSGGLNEQFF. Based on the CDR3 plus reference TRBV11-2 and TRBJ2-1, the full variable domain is EAGVAQSPRYKIIEKRQSVAFWCNPISGHATLYWYQQILGQGPKLLIQFQNNGVVDDSQLPKDRFSAERLKGVDSTLKIQPAKLEDSAVYLCASSLDLSGGLNEQFFGPGTRLTVL.

CDR3 in DNA: TGTGCCAGCAGCGTAGGGACAGGGGGCGTCTCTGGAAACACCATATATTTT. Its protein product is CASSVGTGGVSGNTIYF. The chain links TRBV9 to TRBJ1-3, with 11 nucleotides matching TRBD1. V lost 0 bases, J lost 0 bases, and 2 bases stayed unmatched. This CDR3 is built from 17 residues. Germline values: CDR1 SGDLS, CDR2 YYNGEE.

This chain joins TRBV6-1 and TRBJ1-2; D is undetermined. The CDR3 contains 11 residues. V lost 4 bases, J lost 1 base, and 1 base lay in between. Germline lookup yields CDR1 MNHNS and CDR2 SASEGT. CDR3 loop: CASSVNYGYTF. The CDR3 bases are TGTGCCAGCAGTGTTAACTATGGCTACACCTTC.

In DNA, the CDR3 is TGTGCCAGCAGGCACACGGTGACAGCCCTTAGCGAAGAGACCCAGTACTTC. It is translated as CASRHTVTALSEETQYF. The chain carries TRBV2 and TRBJ2-5; D could derive from TRBD1 or TRBD2 (5 bases each). CDR3 size: 17 residues. In germline, CDR1 is SNHLY, CDR2 FYNNEI. Trimming removed 6 bases from V and 3 bases from J, with 23 bases in between.